This TCR beta chain derives from a study of T cells expressing NK-cell markers. Study-wide context: Sorted CD3+CD56-NKG2C+, CD3+CD56+NKG2C- and CD3+CD56+NKG2C+ T cells were the source of the TCR beta repertoires. Sequencing covered eight donors, seven HCMV-seropositive and one seronegative. The study's findings and limits: CD8+ T cells in more than five donors included dominant NKG2C+ clonotypes at about 1.0-8%.

Points on this clonotype: Antigen: not known.

Germline CDR1 ENHRY, CDR2 SYGVKD. CDR3 size: 13 residues. For TCR beta, cDNA was produced by 5'RACE template switching with UMIs. With the 5' RACE reads reprocessed, TCRdb shows one record per CDR3 protein and no DNA. The table gives some 440,000 distinct CDR3 sequences; the top ten clones make up 1.4% to 1.5% of it. J is TRBJ2-3 and V is TRBV10-3; no DNA is available, so the TRBD2 call from TCRdb remains unchecked. This sequence was found in a woman in her 50s in good health. Material: blood T cells: a sorted CD56 or NKG2C T cell subset, CD4+ or CD8+ T cells, or bulk PBMC T cells (not recorded which). CDR3 region: CAVSKLAGGPEYF.